The next 9 T cell receptor beta chains were all read from a single sample in a study of PD-1 blockade in classical Hodgkin lymphoma. Only in-frame clones appear in the TCRdb table, and some are missing; sequencing was by immunoSEQ multiplex PCR. The profile covers some 13,000 clones, with 70% to 85% appearing a single time and 0.75% to 0.95% taken by the ten largest. Time point here: cycle 4 day 1 (C4D1), after 6 weeks of nivolumab. After autologous stem cell transplantation all patients relapsed, and prior brentuximab vedotin exposure differed between cohorts. Negative selection with magnetic separation was used to purify CD4+ T cells from thawed PBMCs. The sequencing here drew on CD4+ T cells from blood, taken before the fourth cycle of nivolumab. The receptors come from a human donor with classical Hodgkin lymphoma.

The genes are TRBV19 and TRBJ1-6; tentatively, D is TRBD1 (5 bases). Germline V gives CDR1 LNHDA, CDR2 SQIVND (reference sequence). This CDR3 comprises 15 residues. Trimming removed 3 bases from V and 8 bases from J, with 14 bases in between. The CDR3 bases are TGTGCCAGTAGTATCCCAGGGAGGAGATATTCACCCCTCCACTTT. Amino acids: CASSIPGRRYSPLHF. Together with reference TRBV19 and TRBJ1-6, the CDR3 gives the full variable domain: DGGITQSPKYLFRKEGQNVTLSCEQNLNHDAMYWYRQDPGQGLRLIYYSQIVNDFQKGDIAEGYSVSREKKESFPLTVTSAQKNPTAFYLCASSIPGRRYSPLHFGNGTRLTVT.

J is TRBJ2-1 and V is TRBV11-2; 16 positions match TRBD2. The CDR3 is made up of 15 amino acids. Losses at the gene ends were 5 bases for V and 14 bases for J; bases not matched to a gene: 9. Germline V CDR1 and CDR2: SGHAT, FQNNGV. Here the CDR3 reads CASSLPGTSGRGEFF. The DNA for the CDR3 is TGTGCCAGCAGCCTTCCCGGGACTAGCGGGAGGGGGGAGTTCTTC.

This clone was seen a few times. This rearrangement joins TRBV2 to TRBJ2-7, with D hard to call. CDR3 size: 13 residues. V lost 4 bases to trimming and J lost 3 bases, with 10 bases between them. Germline CDR1 SNHLY, CDR2 FYNNEI. CDR3 loop: CASSAILGYEQYF. The CDR3 nucleotides read TGTGCCAGCAGTGCGATCTTAGGCTACGAGCAGTACTTC.

This sequence joins TRBV7-6 and TRBJ1-1; TRBD1 aligns across 10 bases. V shed 3 bases and J 4 bases; nucleotides not matched to a gene: 8. Germline values: CDR1 SGHVS, CDR2 FNYEAQ. CDR3 length equals 16 residues. The CDR3 reads CASSLRQGAGGTEAFF. CDR3 in DNA: TGTGCCAGCAGCTTGAGACAGGGGGCGGGGGGCACTGAAGCTTTCTTT.

The J gene is TRBJ2-5, the V gene TRBV27; D gene unclear. The CDR3 contains 14 residues. V was trimmed by 5 bases and J by 0 bases, leaving 10 bases between them. Looked up from germline, CDR1 is MNHEY and CDR2 is SMNVEV (reference sequence). The CDR3: CASSLTPYQETQYF. The CDR3 DNA follows: TGTGCCAGCAGTCTGACTCCGTACCAAGAGACCCAGTACTTC.

The chain has TRBV29-1 and TRBJ2-1; either TRBD1 or TRBD2 may supply D (6 bases each). The germline CDR1 and CDR2 sequences are SQVTM and ANQGSEA. This CDR3 has 15 amino acids. Trimming stripped 7 bases from V and 0 bases from J, with 16 bases between. The CDR3 sequence: CSAPGGPSSYNEQFF. In DNA, the CDR3 is TGCAGCGCCCCTGGGGGGCCGAGCTCCTACAATGAGCAGTTCTTC.

The rearrangement joins TRBV20-1 to TRBJ1-1; the D is unclear. Germline loops: CDR1 DFQATT, CDR2 SNEGSKA (reference sequence). Trimming took off 2 bases at V and 6 bases at J, with 7 bases between the two ends. CDR3 length: 11 amino acids. The CDR3 is CSARKAPEAFF. The CDR3, as DNA: TGCAGTGCTAGAAAAGCCCCTGAAGCTTTCTTT.

The V gene is TRBV19, the J gene TRBJ1-1, with 12 bases matching TRBD1. Germline V CDR1 and CDR2: LNHDA, SQIVND (reference sequence). The CDR3 runs to 14 residues. Losses at the gene ends were 5 bases for V and 7 bases for J; bases not matched to a gene: 5. In DNA form, the CDR3 reads TGTGCCAGTAGTTGGGGACAGGGGGCCTTTGAAGCTTTCTTT. It codes for CASSWGQGAFEAFF.

J is TRBJ1-2 and V is TRBV5-1, with unresolved D. Germline V CDR1 and CDR2: SGHRS, YFSETQ. V was cut by 0 bases and J by 4 bases, with 10 bases left in between. The CDR3 totals 14 residues. This CDR3 reads CASSLEGGPYGYTF. The CDR3 nucleotides read TGCGCCAGCAGCTTGGAAGGTGGTCCCTATGGCTACACCTTC. Using reference TRBV5-1 and TRBJ1-2 for the parts outside the CDR3, the full variable domain is KAGVTQTPRYLIKTRGQQVTLSCSPISGHRSVSWYQQTPGQGLQFLFEYFSETQRNKGNFPGRFSGRQFSNSRSEMNVSTLELGDSALYLCASSLEGGPYGYTFGSGTRLTVV.